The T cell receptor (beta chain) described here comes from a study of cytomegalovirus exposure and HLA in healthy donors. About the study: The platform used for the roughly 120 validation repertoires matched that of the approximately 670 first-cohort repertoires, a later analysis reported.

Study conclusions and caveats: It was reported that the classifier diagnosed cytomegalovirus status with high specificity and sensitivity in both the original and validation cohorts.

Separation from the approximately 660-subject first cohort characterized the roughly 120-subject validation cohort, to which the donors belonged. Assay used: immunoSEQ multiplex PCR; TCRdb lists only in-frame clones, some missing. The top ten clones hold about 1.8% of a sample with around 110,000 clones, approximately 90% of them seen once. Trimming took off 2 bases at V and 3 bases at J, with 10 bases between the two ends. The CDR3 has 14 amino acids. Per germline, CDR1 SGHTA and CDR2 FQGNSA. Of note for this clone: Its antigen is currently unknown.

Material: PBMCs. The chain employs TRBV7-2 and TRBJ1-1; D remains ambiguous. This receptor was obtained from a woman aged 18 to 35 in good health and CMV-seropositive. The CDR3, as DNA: TGTGCCAGCAGCTTATATATCGGGGACACTGAAGCTTTCTTT. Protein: CASSLYIGDTEAFF.